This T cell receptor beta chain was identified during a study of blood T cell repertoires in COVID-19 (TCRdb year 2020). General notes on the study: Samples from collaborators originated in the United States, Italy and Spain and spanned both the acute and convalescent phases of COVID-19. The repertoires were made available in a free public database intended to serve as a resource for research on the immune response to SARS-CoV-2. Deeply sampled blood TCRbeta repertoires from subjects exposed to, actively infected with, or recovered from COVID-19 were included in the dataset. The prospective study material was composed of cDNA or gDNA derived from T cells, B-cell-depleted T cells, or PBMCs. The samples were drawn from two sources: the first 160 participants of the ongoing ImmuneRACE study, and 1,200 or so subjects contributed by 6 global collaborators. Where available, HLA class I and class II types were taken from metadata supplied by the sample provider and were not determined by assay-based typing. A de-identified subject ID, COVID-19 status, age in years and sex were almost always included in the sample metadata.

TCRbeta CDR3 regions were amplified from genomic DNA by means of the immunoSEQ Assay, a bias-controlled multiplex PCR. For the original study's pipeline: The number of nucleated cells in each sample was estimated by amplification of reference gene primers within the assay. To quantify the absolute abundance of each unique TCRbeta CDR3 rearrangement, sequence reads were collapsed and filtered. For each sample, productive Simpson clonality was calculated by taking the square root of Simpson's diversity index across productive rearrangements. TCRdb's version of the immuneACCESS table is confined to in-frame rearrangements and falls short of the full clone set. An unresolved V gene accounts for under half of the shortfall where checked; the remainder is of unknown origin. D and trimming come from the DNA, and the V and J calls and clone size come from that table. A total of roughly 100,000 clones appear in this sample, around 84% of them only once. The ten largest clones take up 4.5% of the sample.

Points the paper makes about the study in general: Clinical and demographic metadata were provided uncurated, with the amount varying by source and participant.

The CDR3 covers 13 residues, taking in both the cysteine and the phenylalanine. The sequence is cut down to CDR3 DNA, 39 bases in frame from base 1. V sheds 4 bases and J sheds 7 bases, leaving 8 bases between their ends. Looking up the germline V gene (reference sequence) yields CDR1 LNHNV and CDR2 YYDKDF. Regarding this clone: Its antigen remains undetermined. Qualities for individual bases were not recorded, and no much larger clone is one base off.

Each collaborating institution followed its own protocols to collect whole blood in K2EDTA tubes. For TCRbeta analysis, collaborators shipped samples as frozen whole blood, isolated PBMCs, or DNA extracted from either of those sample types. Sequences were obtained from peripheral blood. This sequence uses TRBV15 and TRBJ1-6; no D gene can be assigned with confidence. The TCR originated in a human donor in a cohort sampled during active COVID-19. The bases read TGTGCCACCAGCATCAATCAAAATTCACCCCTCCACTTT. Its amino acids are CATSINQNSPLHF.